The sequence of this T cell receptor (beta chain) was determined in a study of cytomegalovirus exposure and HLA in healthy donors. The study's findings and limits: Researchers counted roughly 150 TCR beta chains as cytomegalovirus-associated. TCR beta V- and J-gene trimming was later associated with a missense DCLRE1C variant.

After removal of 3 bases from V and 3 bases from J, the junction contained 2 bases not matched to a gene. Germline V gene sequence: CDR1 MDHEN, CDR2 SYDVKM. The CDR3 totals 14 residues. The PCR was carried out with 60 Vbeta primers and 13 Jbeta primers. Profiled with immunoSEQ multiplex PCR; TCRdb holds only in-frame clones, not every one. The data hold 100,000 to 120,000 clones, with 15% observed a single time. This clone was counted once. Antigen unknown. Sequencing was performed on PBMCs. The TCR comes from a female donor in good health and CMV-seronegative. V is TRBV28 and J is TRBJ2-7; 10 positions agree with TRBD1. The DNA for the CDR3 is TGTGCCAGCAGTTTCCGGGACAGGGGCTACGAGCAGTACTTC. This translates into CASSFRDRGYEQYF.